This TCR beta chain is drawn from a study of T-cell memory formation after mild COVID-19 (dated by TCRdb to about 2021). For context, the study as a whole: TCR sequence clusters from the two donors were found to be largely donor specific. Longitudinal TCRalpha and TCRbeta repertoire sequencing tracked T-cell clones expanding and contracting after mild COVID-19 in a couple of donors. The cohort was made up of two young adult volunteers, one female and one male, who were previously healthy. Study-level results and caveats: SARS-CoV-2 specificity was not confirmed for the second-wave clones peaking on day 37. Balanced CD4/CD8 phenotypes were observed for clones contracting from day 15 to 85, whereas a bias towards CD4+ was observed for a second wave of clones expanding from day 15 to 37. The study included only a couple of mild cases, and larger cohorts that include severe cases with pre-infection samples were judged to be necessary. Contracting CD4+ clones turned up mainly in the CM and EM memory subsets, whereas EMRA was where CD8+ clones were enriched. Some responding clones were detected in pre-infection memory, which suggested that pre-existing cross-reactive memory T cells had joined the SARS-CoV-2 response.

Ficoll-Paque density gradient centrifugation was the method used to isolate PBMCs. The CDR3, cysteine through phenylalanine, is 15 amino acids long. Kept here is only the CDR3 DNA, which spans 45 bases and is read in frame from base 1. From V the trimming removes 2 bases and from J it removes 5 bases, while the gene matches leave 6 bases of the junction unaccounted for. From a lookup of the germline V gene (reference sequence), CDR1 and CDR2 are MNHEY and SMNVEV. Comment on this clonotype: Which antigen it targets is not known. Base qualities are not at hand, and no much larger clone is one base apart.

Sequencing relied on an Illumina NovaSeq 6000. TCRalpha and TCRbeta cDNA libraries were built by 5'RACE with constant-segment primers, adding sample barcodes and unique molecular identifiers. RNA was extracted from every sample with Trizol reagent. Library amplification was performed in two PCR steps, and a second sample barcode and Illumina TruSeq adapters were introduced in the second step. Sequencing of the libraries was done on an Illumina NovaSeq, producing 2 x 150 bp paired-end reads. The authors processed their data as follows. With migec v1.2.7, reads were demultiplexed and then collapsed into UMI-guided consensus sequences. Using mixcr v2.1.11, UMI consensuses were aligned to TRA and TRB V and J templates and then assembled into clonotypes. A clonotype was counted as expanded or contracted only when both edgeR and NoisET called the clonotype significant, with the noise models trained on biological replicates. edgeR calls used a false discovery rate-adjusted p below 0.01 and a log2 fold-change threshold of 1. As an exploratory analysis of dynamics, max-normalized trajectories of the 1000 most abundant clonotypes were examined with PCA combined with hierarchical clustering. Each responding clone was given a CD4 or CD8 phenotype based on the CD4+ and CD8+ repertoires, which had been sequenced separately. TCRdb took the public reads, trimmed them with fastp at Q25, ran MiXCR for clone calling and kept in-frame beta chains. Duplicate CDR3 protein sequences are folded into a single record with the most common DNA and genes. These V and J calls rely on TCRdb rather than the paper's analysis. This sample lists approximately 570,000 distinct CDR3 sequences; roughly 18% were detected once. The leading ten clones occupy 12% of the sample.

The sequenced sample was PBMCs or a T cell subset sorted from them (not recorded which). The sequence joins TRBV27 to TRBJ1-1; 9 bases in between match TRBD1. This clonotype was obtained from an adult woman who had mild COVID-19 (a few samples of this study predate the infection). The sample titles of this study are shuffled in the database, so cell type and time point are left out; the donor was told from shared clones. The encoded CDR3 is CASSLTGGWGTEAFF. The bases read TGTGCCAGCAGTTTAACAGGGGGCTGGGGTACTGAAGCTTTCTTT.